This T cell receptor (beta chain) was recovered during a study of a mutant IDH1 vaccine in newly diagnosed glioma. General study findings and limits: Whatever changes occurred in top peripheral T cell clonotypes seemed unrelated to pseudoprogression. Vaccine-induced immune responses were detected in about 93% of patients.

In this sample, this clone turned up a few times. Its matching antigen is unknown. Time point indicated: week 47, end of study. The content of each vaccine dose was 300 ug of mutant IDH1 20-mer peptide, and topical imiquimod accompanied it. CDR3 length: 10 amino acids. Trimming shortened V by 5 bases and J by 3 bases, and 4 bases separated the two germline ends. Germline CDR1 reads GTSNPN; CDR2 reads SVGIG (reference sequence). Data came from immunoSEQ multiplex PCR; TCRdb stores just in-frame clones and leaves some out. The sample holds some 62,000 clones, 75% to 90% seen once. The rearrangement joins TRBV30 to TRBJ1-1; D remains unclear. This sequence was found in a man aged 25 to 45 with glioma. Source: PBMCs, taken from a glioma patient whose treatment included an IDH1 peptide vaccine. CDR3 amino acids: CAWEYTEAFF. For the CDR3, the DNA is TGTGCCTGGGAGTACACTGAAGCTTTCTTT.